Each of the 12 T cell receptor beta chains below was sequenced from the same sample in a study of beta chain features in type 1 diabetes. cDNA synthesis used the whole RNA isolate, giving expressed TCRB sequences. Clones were read by immunoSEQ multiplex PCR, and TCRdb kept only the in-frame ones, dropping some. Seen here are about 220,000 clones, about a tenth observed once, and the top ten hold 1% to 1.5%. The sequenced sample was central memory CD4+ T cells from blood. All receptors come from a man aged 18 to 35 in good health.

This clone was detected only a few times. The chain combines TRBV6-4 with TRBJ2-1; D is unclear. The V gene lost 2 bases and the J gene lost 0 bases, with 11 bases spanning the gap. Germline V gene lookup returns CDR1 MRHNA and CDR2 SNTAGT. The CDR3 is 16 amino acids. CDR3 sequence: CASSDGRITSYNEQFF. The CDR3, as DNA: TGTGCCAGCAGTGACGGGCGGATCACCTCCTACAATGAGCAGTTCTTC.

This clone has ten or more counts. V is TRBV7-3 and J is TRBJ2-1, with 8 bases identical to TRBD2. Germline-derived CDR1 and CDR2 are SGHTA and FQGTGA. The CDR3 has 14 residues. The junction had 9 bases not matched to a gene; V was cut back by 5 bases and J by 9 bases. The CDR3 region is CASSRFERGSEQFF. The DNA of the CDR3 is TGTGCCAGCAGCCGATTTGAGCGGGGGAGTGAGCAGTTCTTC.

The chain recombines TRBV4-3 with TRBJ2-5, with 7 nucleotides matching TRBD2. Per germline, CDR1 LGHNA and CDR2 YSLEER. The V gene end was trimmed by 4 bases and the J gene end by 4 bases; junction bases not matched to a gene: 9. This CDR3 region has 15 residues. The CDR3 DNA reads as TGCGCCAGCAGCCTGGCGGGAGCCGACCGAGAGACCCAGTACTTC. Protein sequence: CASSLAGADRETQYF.

This clone was seen only a few times. V is TRBV11-2 and J is TRBJ2-7; 12 bases line up with TRBD2. The length of the CDR3 is 16 residues. V lost 1 base to trimming and J lost 2 bases; unmatched junction nucleotides: 3. Germline V CDR1 and CDR2: SGHAT, FQNNGV. The DNA of the CDR3 is TGTGCCAGCAGCTTAGTCCGGACTAGCGGGGCCTACGAGCAGTACTTC. Its protein is CASSLVRTSGAYEQYF.

The rearrangement joins TRBV5-1 to TRBJ2-5, with a possible D match to TRBD2 (5 bases). Per germline, CDR1 SGHRS and CDR2 YFSETQ. CDR3 length: 13 amino acids. Between the trimmed V and J ends, which lost 4 bases and 7 bases, there was a span of 14 bases. The CDR3 here is CASSPGLGGTQYF. The DNA for the CDR3 is TGCGCCAGCAGCCCAGGTTTAGGAGGGACCCAGTACTTC. Based on the CDR3 plus reference TRBV5-1 and TRBJ2-5, the full variable domain is KAGVTQTPRYLIKTRGQQVTLSCSPISGHRSVSWYQQTPGQGLQFLFEYFSETQRNKGNFPGRFSGRQFSNSRSEMNVSTLELGDSALYLCASSPGLGGTQYFGPGTRLLVL.

The genes are TRBV30 and TRBJ2-7; TRBD2 is a possible D gene (5 bases). Trimming cost V 4 bases and J 7 bases, with 14 bases left between them. CDR3 length equals 12 residues. Germline CDR1 is GTSNPN and CDR2 is SVGIG (reference sequence). CDR3 sequence reads: CAWTKGVGEQYF. CDR3 nucleotide sequence: TGTGCCTGGACGAAGGGAGTCGGAGAGCAGTACTTC. Full variable domain (rest looked up from reference TRBV30 and TRBJ2-7): SQTIHQWPATLVQPVGSPLSLECTVEGTSNPNLYWYRQAAGRGLQLLFYSVGIGQISSEVPQNLSASRPQDRQFILSSKKLLLSDSGFYLCAWTKGVGEQYFGPGTRLTVT.

The rearrangement joins TRBV2 to TRBJ2-6; 12 nucleotides agree with TRBD1. J lost 2 bases, V lost 6 bases, and 5 bases had no gene match. The CDR3 is 17 residues long. The germline CDR1 and CDR2 sequences are SNHLY and FYNNEI. The CDR3 nucleotides read TGTGCCAGCAGCCTGGGACAGGGGGCGACTGGGGCCAACGTCCTGACTTTC. This translates into CASSLGQGATGANVLTF.

In its sample, this clone was seen many times. The J gene is TRBJ2-1, the V gene TRBV5-1; 13 nucleotides align to TRBD2. Germline V gives CDR1 SGHRS, CDR2 YFSETQ. This CDR3 region has 16 residues. The ends lost 5 bases at V and 9 bases at J; junction bases unmatched: 11. CDR3 in amino acids: CASRPGTSGILFEQFF. For the CDR3, the DNA is TGCGCCAGCAGACCTGGGACTAGCGGGATTCTGTTTGAGCAGTTCTTC.

This clone was picked up a small number of times. The rearrangement uses TRBV30 and TRBJ2-7; 9 nucleotides align to TRBD1. V lost 2 bases and J lost 2; bases outside the gene matches: 4. The CDR3 is 14 residues long. Germline V gene data show CDR1 as GTSNPN and CDR2 as SVGIG (reference sequence). The CDR3 here is CAWSRDRVPYEQYF. The CDR3 DNA follows: TGTGCCTGGAGTAGGGACAGGGTCCCCTACGAGCAGTACTTC. The variable domain in full, with the rest retrieved from reference TRBV30 and TRBJ2-7, is SQTIHQWPATLVQPVGSPLSLECTVEGTSNPNLYWYRQAAGRGLQLLFYSVGIGQISSEVPQNLSASRPQDRQFILSSKKLLLSDSGFYLCAWSRDRVPYEQYFGPGTRLTVT.

This clone has only a few counts. The chain is built from TRBV6-5 and TRBJ2-5, with 8 positions matching TRBD2. From germline, CDR1 is MNHEY and CDR2 SVGAGI. V lost 6 bases, J lost 4 bases, and 10 bases stayed unmatched. This CDR3 contains 15 residues. The CDR3 DNA reads TGTGCCAGCAGCCTTCAGCGGGCGGGGGGAGAGACCCAGTACTTC. It is translated as CASSLQRAGGETQYF.

This clone was counted between two and nine times. The J gene is TRBJ2-1, the V gene TRBV5-1; TRBD1 matches 9 bases. The germline CDR1 and CDR2 sequences are SGHRS and YFSETQ. The V and J ends lost 4 bases and 7 bases, in that order; junction bases with no gene match: 12. The CDR3 extends over 16 amino acids. The CDR3, as DNA: TGCGCCAGCAGCACCAACACAGGGGGCGCAAATAATGAGCAGTTCTTC. The encoded protein is CASSTNTGGANNEQFF.

The chain links TRBV10-3 to TRBJ2-1; 10 nucleotides match TRBD1. The V segment lost 3 bases and the J segment 8 bases; nucleotides outside the gene matches: 7. CDR3 length equals 15 residues. Germline V gene data show CDR1 as ENHRY and CDR2 as SYGVKD. CDR3 coding DNA: TGTGCCATCAGTGACCCCCGACAGGGGGCGGATGAGCAGTTCTTC. Amino acids: CAISDPRQGADEQFF.